This T cell receptor beta chain is drawn from a study of CD8 T cells in ankylosing spondylitis. In its sample, this clonotype was seen many times. Its antigen is unidentified. The study's findings and limits: Within matched ankylosing spondylitis synovial fluid, disease-linked clones were reportedly significantly enriched. It appeared that ankylosing spondylitis blood was characterized by a TCR beta motif of under ten highly homologous variants.

The V gene's germline CDR1 is SGHTA and CDR2 FQGNSA. CDR3 length equals 14 residues. The V and J ends lost 3 bases and 1 base respectively, with 9 bases between them. The authors made TCR beta libraries by quantitative 5'-RACE with molecular barcodes. TCRdb itself ran the 5' RACE reads through MiXCR, one entry per CDR3 protein. The table lists some 46,000 distinct CDR3 sequences, approximately 11% of them singletons. The receptor was isolated from a male donor with ankylosing spondylitis or in good health (not recorded which). This rearrangement joins TRBV7-2 to TRBJ1-1; D gene ambiguous. Specimen: blood, either unsorted or a sorted T cell fraction (not recorded which). The CDR3 coding sequence is TGTGCCAGCAGCTTGGTCAGGCAGAACACTGAAGCTTTCTTT. Translating gives CASSLVRQNTEAFF. The full variable domain, its missing parts supplied by reference TRBV7-2 and TRBJ1-1, is GAGVSQSPSNKVTEKGKDVELRCDPISGHTALYWYRQSLGQGLEFLIYFQGNSAPDKSGLPSDRFSAERTGGSVSTLTIQRTQQEDSAVYLCASSLVRQNTEAFFGQGTRLTVV.